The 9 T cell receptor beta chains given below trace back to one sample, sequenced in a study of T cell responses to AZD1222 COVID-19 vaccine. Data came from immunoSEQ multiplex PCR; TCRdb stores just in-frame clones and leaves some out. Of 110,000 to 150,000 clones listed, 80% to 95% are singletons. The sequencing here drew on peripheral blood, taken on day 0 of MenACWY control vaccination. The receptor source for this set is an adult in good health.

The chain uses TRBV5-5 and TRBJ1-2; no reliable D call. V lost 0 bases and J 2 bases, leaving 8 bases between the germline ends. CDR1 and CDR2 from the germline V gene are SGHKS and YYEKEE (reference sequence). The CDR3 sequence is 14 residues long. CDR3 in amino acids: CASSLAIKNYGYTF. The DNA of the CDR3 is TGTGCCAGCAGCTTGGCGATCAAAAACTATGGCTACACCTTC.

DNA of the CDR3: TGTGCCACCAGCATCCAAGCGGGAGTTGCAGATACGCAGTATTTT. The encoded protein is CATSIQAGVADTQYF. V and J are TRBV15 and TRBJ2-3; 8 nucleotides line up with TRBD2. Germline V lookup: CDR1 LNHNV, CDR2 YYDKDF (reference sequence). Germline trimming cut 4 bases from V and 4 bases from J; bases unmatched to any gene: 7. This CDR3 has 15 amino acids. The entire variable domain, with the rest obtained from reference TRBV15 and TRBJ2-3, is as follows: DAMVIQNPRYQVTQFGKPVTLSCSQTLNHNVMYWYQQKSSQAPKLLFHYYDKDFNNEADTPDNFQSRRPNTSFCFLDIRSPGLGDTAMYLCATSIQAGVADTQYFGPGTRLTVL.

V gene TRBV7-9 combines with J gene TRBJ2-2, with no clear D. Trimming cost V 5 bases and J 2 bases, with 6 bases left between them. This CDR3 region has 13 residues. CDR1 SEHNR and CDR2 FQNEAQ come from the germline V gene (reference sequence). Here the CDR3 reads CASSTINTGELFF. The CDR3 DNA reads TGTGCCAGCAGCACCATTAACACCGGGGAGCTGTTTTTT.

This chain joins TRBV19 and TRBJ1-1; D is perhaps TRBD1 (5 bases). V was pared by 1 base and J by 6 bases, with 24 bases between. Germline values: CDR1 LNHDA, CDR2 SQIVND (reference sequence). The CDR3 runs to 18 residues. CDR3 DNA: TGTGCCAGTAGTATAGGGCTCAGATGGAAGGGGCCGGCGGCTGAAGCTTTCTTT. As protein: CASSIGLRWKGPAAEAFF.

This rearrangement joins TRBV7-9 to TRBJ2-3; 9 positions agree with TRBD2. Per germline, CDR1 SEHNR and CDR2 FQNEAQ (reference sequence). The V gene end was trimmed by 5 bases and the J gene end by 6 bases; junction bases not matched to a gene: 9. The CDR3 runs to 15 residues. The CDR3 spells CASSPVAREGDTQYF. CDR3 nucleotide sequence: TGTGCCAGCAGCCCGGTAGCGCGGGAGGGCGATACGCAGTATTTT.

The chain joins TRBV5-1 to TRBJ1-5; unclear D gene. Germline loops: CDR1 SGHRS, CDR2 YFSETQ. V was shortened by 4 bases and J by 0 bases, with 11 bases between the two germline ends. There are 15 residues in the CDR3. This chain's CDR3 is CASSTDGDSNQPQHF. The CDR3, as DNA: TGCGCCAGCAGCACGGACGGAGATAGCAATCAGCCCCAGCATTTT.

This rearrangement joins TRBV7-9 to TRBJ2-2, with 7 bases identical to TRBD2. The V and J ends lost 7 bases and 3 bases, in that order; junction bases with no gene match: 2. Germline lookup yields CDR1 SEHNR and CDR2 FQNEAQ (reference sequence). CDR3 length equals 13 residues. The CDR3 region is CASTRGDTGELFF. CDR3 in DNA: TGTGCCAGCACCCGGGGGGACACCGGGGAGCTGTTTTTT.

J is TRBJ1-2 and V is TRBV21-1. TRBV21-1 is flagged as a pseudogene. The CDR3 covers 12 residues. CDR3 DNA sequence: TGTGCCAGCATGCTCTATCCGTATGGCTACACCTTC. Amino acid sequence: CASMLYPYGYTF.

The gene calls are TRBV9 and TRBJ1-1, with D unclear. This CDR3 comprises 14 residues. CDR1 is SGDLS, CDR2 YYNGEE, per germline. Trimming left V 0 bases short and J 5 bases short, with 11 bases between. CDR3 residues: CASSVDGLGTEAFF. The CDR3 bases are TGTGCCAGCAGCGTAGATGGACTGGGGACTGAAGCTTTCTTT. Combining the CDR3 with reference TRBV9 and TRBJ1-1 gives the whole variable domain DSGVTQTPKHLITATGQRVTLRCSPRSGDLSVYWYQQSLDQGLQFLIQYYNGEERAKGNILERFSAQQFPDLHSELNLSSLELGDSALYFCASSVDGLGTEAFFGQGTRLTVV.